This entry lists 25 T cell receptor beta chains sequenced from one sample in a study of human T cells and chemical hapten exposure. TCRdb reprocessed the RACE reads via MiXCR and lists one record per CDR3 protein. The sample has about 180,000 distinct CDR3 sequences, around 30% seen once; the top ten hold 2.9%. Time point reported: pre-sensitization, week 0. The treatment denotes: therapeutic diphenylcyclopropenone sensitization with weekly scalp DPC. This material consisted of whole blood, taken in connection with sensitization to the hapten diphenylcyclopropenone (DPC). These receptor sequences come from a woman younger than 45 with alopecia areata. Some clones in this sample may be carry-over from other donors' samples.

This chain uses TRBV29-1 with TRBJ2-1, with no clear D. The CDR3 consists of 13 residues. CDR1 SQVTM and CDR2 ANQGSEA come from the germline V gene. V lost 4 bases and J 5 bases, leaving 12 bases between the germline ends. The CDR3 DNA reads TGCAGCGTTGTTGGGTTTCTTCACAATGAGCAGTTCTTC. Amino acid sequence: CSVVGFLHNEQFF.

The table lists this clonotype with a few counts. V usage is TRBV29-1 and J usage is TRBJ2-2, with D unclear. Germline V gene sequence: CDR1 SQVTM, CDR2 ANQGSEA. The CDR3 covers 13 residues. V lost 0 bases, J lost 2 bases, and 4 bases lay in between. The CDR3 DNA sequence: TGCAGCGTTGAAGAGGGAAACACCGGGGAGCTGTTTTTT. It specifies CSVEEGNTGELFF.

This clonotype was seen a few times. V is TRBV28 and J is TRBJ2-7; possible D gene TRBD2, 6 bases. Trimming left V 8 bases short and J 6 bases short, with 14 bases between. The CDR3 is 12 amino acids. Germline assignment: CDR1 MDHEN and CDR2 SYDVKM. As DNA, the CDR3 is TGTGCCAGCGGAGGGGTCCGATTCGAGCAGTACTTC. It translates to CASGGVRFEQYF.

The chain recombines TRBV10-3 with TRBJ1-5, with 7 bases matching TRBD1. The CDR3 is 13 amino acids. With V trimmed by 10 bases and J by 5 bases, 8 bases remained unmatched. Germline assignment: CDR1 ENHRY and CDR2 SYGVKD. This CDR3 reads CATTPQGDQPQHF. CDR3 coding DNA: TGTGCCACCACGCCGCAGGGGGATCAGCCCCAGCATTTT.

This clonotype appeared a few times. This chain uses TRBV5-1 with TRBJ2-2, with D perhaps matching TRBD1 (5 bases). CDR3 size: 14 residues. V gave up 4 bases and J gave up 6 bases, with 13 bases separating them. Germline V CDR1 and CDR2: SGHRS, YFSETQ. CDR3 amino acids: CASSLPQGSGELFF. As DNA, the CDR3 is TGCGCCAGCAGCCTACCTCAGGGATCCGGGGAGCTGTTTTTT.

This clonotype was seen more than once but under ten times. The J gene is TRBJ1-4, the V gene TRBV29-1, with D hard to call. The CDR3 is 13 residues long. Trimming took off 8 bases at V and 7 bases at J, with 17 bases between the two ends. Germline loops: CDR1 SQVTM, CDR2 ANQGSEA. The CDR3 DNA is TGCAGCCCACCACCGGGGTTTGGTGAAAAACTGTTTTTT. The encoded protein is CSPPPGFGEKLFF.

This clonotype was seen a few times. The chain uses TRBV12-3 or TRBV12-4 and TRBJ1-2, with D maybe TRBD1 (5 bases). Deletions cut 1 base from V and 8 bases from J, with 17 bases between. The CDR3 runs 15 residues. The CDR3 sequence: CASSLGEGLTWGYTF. CDR3 nucleotide sequence: TGTGCCAGCAGTTTAGGCGAGGGACTGACCTGGGGCTACACCTTC.

There are a few counts of this clonotype. The rearrangement uses TRBV6-2 or TRBV6-3 and TRBJ2-1, with 8 nucleotides matching TRBD2. The V gene's germline CDR1 is MNHEY and CDR2 SVGEGT. With V trimmed by 5 bases and J by 6 bases, 6 bases remained unmatched. The CDR3 is made up of 14 amino acids. The CDR3 reads CASSLRGTSNEQFF. Here the CDR3 DNA reads TGTGCCAGCAGTCTCCGAGGGACTAGCAATGAGCAGTTCTTC.

The CDR3 region has the DNA TGCGCCAGCAGCCAATATCGGGACACTGAAGCTTTCTTT. This sequence encodes CASSQYRDTEAFF. J is TRBJ1-1 and V is TRBV4-1; D call uncertain. Trimming pared 2 bases from V and 3 bases from J, leaving 7 bases between. The CDR3 runs to 13 residues. Germline CDR1 is MGHRA and CDR2 is YSYEKL.

The CDR3 sequence: CASSKCGGLYEQYF. The CDR3 DNA follows: TGTGCCAGCAGCAAATGCGGGGGGTTGTACGAGCAGTACTTC. V is TRBV21-1 and J is TRBJ2-7; TRBD1 was called by the table and not checked on the DNA. TRBV21-1 has pseudogene status. This CDR3 contains 14 residues.

At least ten counts were recorded for this clonotype. This sequence joins TRBV11-2 and TRBJ2-3, with unresolved D. V lost 5 bases to trimming and J lost 4 bases, with 13 bases between them. The CDR3 runs to 14 residues. The germline V gene encodes CDR1 SGHAT and CDR2 FQNNGV. DNA of the CDR3: TGTGCCAGCAGCCCACCGACCCGGCCAGATACGCAGTATTTT. It translates to CASSPPTRPDTQYF.

Comments on this clonotype: One end of the junction varies from germline; a read error may be responsible. The CDR3 is CAISEFGRGRRELFF. As DNA, the CDR3 is TGTGCCATCAGCGAGTTTGGAAGGGGCCGACGAGAGCTGTTTTTT. This chain connects TRBV10-3 to TRBJ2-2; TRBD1 might be the D (5 bases). The CDR3 covers 15 residues. Germline V gene sequence: CDR1 ENHRY, CDR2 SYGVKD.

The chain is built from TRBV4-3 and TRBJ2-2; D tentatively fits TRBD1 or TRBD2 (5 bases each). In germline, CDR1 is LGHNA, CDR2 YSLEER. Trimming removed 3 bases at V and 4 bases at J, with 9 bases between. CDR3 length: 14 amino acids. The CDR3 bases are TGCGCCAGCAGCCAGGGGGTTGGCACCGGGGAGCTGTTTTTT. Translated, it gives CASSQGVGTGELFF.

The table lists this clonotype with a few counts. At one of its ends the junction is not consistent with the germline gene, which may arise from a read error. This chain uses TRBV7-9 with TRBJ2-4; D gene uncertain. The CDR3 is 8 amino acids. Looked up from germline, CDR1 is SEHNR and CDR2 is FQNEAQ (reference sequence). CDR3 sequence: CASSPGQF. The DNA of the CDR3 is TGTGCCAGCAGCCCTGGGCAGTTC. Using reference TRBV7-9 and TRBJ2-4 for the parts outside the CDR3, the full variable domain is DTGVSQNPRHKITKRGQNVTFRCDPISEHNRLYWYRQTLGQGPEFLTYFQNEAQLEKSRLLSDRFSAERPKGSFSTLEIQRTEQGDSAMYLCASSPGQFGAGTRLSVL.

The chain combines TRBV10-2 with TRBJ1-5, with D uncertain. CDR1 and CDR2 from the germline V gene are WSHSY and SAAADI. With 3 bases removed from V and 3 bases from J, the gap between germline ends came to 6 bases. This CDR3 has 13 residues. Here the CDR3 reads CASSDSYNQPQHF. The CDR3 bases are TGCGCCAGCAGTGACAGTTACAATCAGCCCCAGCATTTT.

The table lists this clonotype with a few counts. The rearrangement links TRBV27 to TRBJ2-1; TRBD2 agrees at 15 bases. V gave up 5 bases and J gave up 11 bases; unmatched junction bases: 7. Germline V gene lookup returns CDR1 MNHEY and CDR2 SMNVEV (reference sequence). The CDR3 spans 15 residues. As DNA, the CDR3 is TGTGCCAGCAGTCCCTGGACTAGCGGGGGGGCCAAGCAGTTCTTC. It specifies CASSPWTSGGAKQFF.

This rearrangement joins TRBV7-9 to TRBJ2-7; possible D gene TRBD2, 5 bases. Trimming took off 4 bases at V and 6 bases at J, with 10 bases between the two ends. The CDR3 length is 12 residues. The germline V gene has CDR1 SEHNR and CDR2 FQNEAQ (reference sequence). The CDR3 protein is CASSSSRGEQYF. The CDR3 region has the DNA TGTGCCAGCAGCTCCTCCCGGGGCGAGCAGTACTTC.

The chain employs TRBV29-1 and TRBJ2-7; tentative D call: TRBD1 (5 bases). Per germline, CDR1 SQVTM and CDR2 ANQGSEA. The CDR3 covers 13 residues. Trimming cost V 6 bases and J 6 bases, with 18 bases left between them. In DNA, the CDR3 is TGCAGCGTCATCCAGGGATTAGGTTGCGAGCAGTACTTC. The encoded protein is CSVIQGLGCEQYF.

This clonotype was seen repeatedly, ten times or more. This chain uses TRBV7-2 with TRBJ1-1, with D perhaps TRBD1 (5 bases). Per the germline V gene, CDR1 is SGHTA and CDR2 is FQGNSA. The CDR3 totals 14 residues. V lost 5 bases, J lost 6 bases, and 16 bases lay in between. The CDR3 here is CASSHNTGVAEAFF. CDR3 bases: TGTGCCAGCAGCCACAACACGGGGGTCGCTGAAGCTTTCTTT.

The V gene is TRBV20-1, the J gene TRBJ2-2; D not certain. The V end lost 6 bases, the J end lost 5 bases, and 16 bases lay between the germline ends. The CDR3 is made up of 14 amino acids. Germline V lookup: CDR1 DFQATT, CDR2 SNEGSKA (reference sequence). The CDR3 protein is CSATPPPLTGELFF. The DNA of the CDR3 is TGCAGTGCAACCCCCCCACCGTTGACCGGGGAGCTGTTTTTT.

This clonotype was counted between two and nine times. The gene calls are TRBV23-1 and TRBJ2-7; a weak D match, TRBD1 (8 bases). TRBV23-1 is flagged as an ORF with uncertain function. The germline V and J ends were trimmed by 3 bases and 0 bases, with 27 bases remaining between them. The CDR3 covers 20 residues. The DNA for the CDR3 is TGCGCCAGCAGTCATGACCGGACAGGGCCCAAGAGCGGGGACTCCTACGAGCAGTACTTC. Its protein product is CASSHDRTGPKSGDSYEQYF.

The chain uses TRBV10-2 and TRBJ2-1; 7 bases map to TRBD1. There are 14 residues in the CDR3. CDR1 WSHSY and CDR2 SAAADI come from the germline V gene. The junction had 7 bases not matched to a gene; V was cut back by 7 bases and J by 4 bases. CDR3: CASKLTGDYNEQFF. For the CDR3, the DNA is TGCGCCAGCAAGCTTACAGGGGATTACAATGAGCAGTTCTTC.

V and J are TRBV9 and TRBJ2-1, with D perhaps TRBD1 or TRBD2 (5 bases each). Trimming took off 7 bases at V and 0 bases at J, with 14 bases between the two ends. CDR1 SGDLS and CDR2 YYNGEE come from the germline V gene. The CDR3 totals 15 residues. DNA for the CDR3: TGTGCCAGCTCCGGGACGGGGAGCTCCTACAATGAGCAGTTCTTC. Protein sequence: CASSGTGSSYNEQFF.

The chain recombines TRBV4-1 with TRBJ1-6; D might be TRBD1 (5 bases). There are 13 residues in the CDR3. With 11 bases removed from V and 3 bases from J, the gap between germline ends came to 11 bases. In germline, CDR1 is MGHRA, CDR2 YSYEKL. The DNA for the CDR3 is TGCGCCGGCTCAAGGGGCTATAATTCACCCCTCCACTTT. It is translated as CAGSRGYNSPLHF.

V gene TRBV15 combines with J gene TRBJ1-1; D remains ambiguous. CDR1 and CDR2 from the germline V gene are LNHNV and YYDKDF (reference sequence). Trimming took off 1 base at V and 2 bases at J, with 17 bases between the two ends. This CDR3 comprises 17 residues. As DNA, the CDR3 is TGTGCCACCAGCAGAGGTGTCGGGGAGTCGGGAAACACTGAAGCTTTCTTT. Its protein is CATSRGVGESGNTEAFF.